The sequence of this T cell receptor beta chain was determined in a study of blood T cell repertoires in COVID-19. Study-wide background: Specimens from acute and convalescent COVID-19 originated in the United States, Italy and Spain. T cells, B-cell-depleted T cells, or PBMCs provided the cDNA or gDNA that served as material.

The germline V gene encodes CDR1 MGHRA and CDR2 YSYEKL. This CDR3 has 14 residues. Trimming took 1 base from V and 2 from J, leaving 8 bases between them. TCRdb's table, derived via immunoSEQ multiplex PCR, lists solely in-frame clones and lacks some. Of around 130,000 clones in the sample, about 85% were seen once. The rearrangement links TRBV4-1 to TRBJ1-2, with D possibly being TRBD1 (6 bases). Source material: peripheral blood. The clonotype comes from a human donor in a cohort sampled during active COVID-19. The CDR3 nucleotides read TGCGCCAGCAGCCAAGGAACAGGGAACTATGGCTACACCTTC. Amino acids: CASSQGTGNYGYTF.